This TCR beta chain was identified during a study of blood T cells in healthy people across ages. Together with a sample-barcoded 5' primer, a J-beta primer mix was included in a second PCR lasting about 7 to 12 cycles. TCRdb recomputed calls from the 5' RACE reads with MiXCR, one row per CDR3 protein. Here the sample spans 1.5 million to 2 million distinct CDR3 sequences, 28% being singletons. The CDR3 has 15 residues. CDR1 SGHTA and CDR2 FQGNSA come from the germline V gene. Trimming took off 5 bases at V and 0 bases at J, with 11 bases between the two ends. The chain couples TRBV7-2 to TRBJ1-5; D possibly corresponds to TRBD1 (6 bases). Material for sequencing was blood. This sequence was found in a woman aged 25 to 39 in good health. CDR3 in amino acids: CASSAQGFSNQPQHF. For the CDR3, the DNA is TGTGCCAGCAGCGCACAGGGTTTTAGCAATCAGCCCCAGCATTTT. Looking up the rest from reference TRBV7-2 and TRBJ1-5 gives the full variable domain: GAGVSQSPSNKVTEKGKDVELRCDPISGHTALYWYRQSLGQGLEFLIYFQGNSAPDKSGLPSDRFSAERTGGSVSTLTIQRTQQEDSAVYLCASSAQGFSNQPQHFGDGTRLSIL.